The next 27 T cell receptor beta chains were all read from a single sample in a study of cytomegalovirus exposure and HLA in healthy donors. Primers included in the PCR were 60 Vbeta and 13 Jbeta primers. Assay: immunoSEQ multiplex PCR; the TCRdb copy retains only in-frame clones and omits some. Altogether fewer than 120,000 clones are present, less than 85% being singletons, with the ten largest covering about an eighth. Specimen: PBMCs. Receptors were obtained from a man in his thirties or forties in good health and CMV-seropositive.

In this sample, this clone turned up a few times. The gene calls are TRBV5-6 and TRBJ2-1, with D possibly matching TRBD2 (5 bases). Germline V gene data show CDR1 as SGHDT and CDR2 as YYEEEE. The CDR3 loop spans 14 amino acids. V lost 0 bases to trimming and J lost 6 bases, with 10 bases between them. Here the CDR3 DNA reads TGTGCCAGCAGCTTGGCACTAGTAAGCAATGAGCAGTTCTTC. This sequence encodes CASSLALVSNEQFF.

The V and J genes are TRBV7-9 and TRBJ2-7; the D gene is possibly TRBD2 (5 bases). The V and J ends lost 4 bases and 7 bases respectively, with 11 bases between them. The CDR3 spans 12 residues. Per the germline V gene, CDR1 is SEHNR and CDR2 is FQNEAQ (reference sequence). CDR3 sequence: CASSYPTGEQYF. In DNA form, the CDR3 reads TGTGCCAGCAGCTATCCGACGGGGGAGCAGTACTTC.

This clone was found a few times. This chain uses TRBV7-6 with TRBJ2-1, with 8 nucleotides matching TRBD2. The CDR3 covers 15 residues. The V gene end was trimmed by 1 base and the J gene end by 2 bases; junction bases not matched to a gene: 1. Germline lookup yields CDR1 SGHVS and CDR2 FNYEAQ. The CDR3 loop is CASSLGGGTYNEQFF. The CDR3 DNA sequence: TGTGCCAGCAGCTTAGGCGGGGGGACCTACAATGAGCAGTTCTTC.

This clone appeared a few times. In DNA form, the CDR3 reads TGTGCCAGCTCACGCCAACAGGGGGCGGGGGGCTACACCTTC. Amino acids: CASSRQQGAGGYTF. The chain uses TRBV18 and TRBJ1-2, with 9 bases lining up with TRBD1. The germline CDR1 and CDR2 sequences are KGHSH and LQKENI. The CDR3 spans 14 residues. V dropped 4 bases and J dropped 8; count of bases not matched to a gene: 8. Supplemented by reference TRBV18 and TRBJ1-2, the full variable domain reads NAGVMQNPRHLVRRRGQEARLRCSPMKGHSHVYWYRQLPEEGLKFMVYLQKENIIDESGMPKERFSAEFPKEGPSILRIQQVVRGDSAAYFCASSRQQGAGGYTFGSGTRLTVV.

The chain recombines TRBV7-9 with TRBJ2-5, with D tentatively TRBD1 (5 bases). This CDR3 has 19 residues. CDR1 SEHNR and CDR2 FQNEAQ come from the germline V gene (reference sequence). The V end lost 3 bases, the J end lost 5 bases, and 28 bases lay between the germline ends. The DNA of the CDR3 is TGTGCCAGCAGCTTTGTGATGGGAACAGGTCCCTTAGAGGTGGAGACCCAGTACTTC. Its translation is CASSFVMGTGPLEVETQYF.

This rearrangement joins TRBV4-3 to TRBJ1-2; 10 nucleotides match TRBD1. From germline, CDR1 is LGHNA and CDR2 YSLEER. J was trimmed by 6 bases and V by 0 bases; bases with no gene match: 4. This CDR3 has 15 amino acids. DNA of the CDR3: TGCGCCAGCAGCCAAGATGGGACAGGGGTGAATGGCTACACCTTC. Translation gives CASSQDGTGVNGYTF.

The CDR3 loop reads CASSSRTGDAGETQYF. CDR3 in DNA: TGTGCCAGTAGTTCCAGGACAGGGGATGCAGGAGAGACCCAGTACTTC. The chain combines TRBV19 with TRBJ2-5, with 9 bases aligning to TRBD1. The V and J ends lost 5 bases and 4 bases, in that order; junction bases with no gene match: 11. The length of the CDR3 is 16 residues. CDR1 is LNHDA and CDR2 is SQIVND in the germline V gene (reference sequence).

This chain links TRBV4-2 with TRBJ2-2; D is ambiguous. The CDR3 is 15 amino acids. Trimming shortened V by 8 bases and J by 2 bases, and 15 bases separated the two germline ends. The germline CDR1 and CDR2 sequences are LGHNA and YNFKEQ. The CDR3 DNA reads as TGTGCCAGCCGCCCGCCAGGAACCAACACCGGGGAGCTGTTTTTT. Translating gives CASRPPGTNTGELFF.

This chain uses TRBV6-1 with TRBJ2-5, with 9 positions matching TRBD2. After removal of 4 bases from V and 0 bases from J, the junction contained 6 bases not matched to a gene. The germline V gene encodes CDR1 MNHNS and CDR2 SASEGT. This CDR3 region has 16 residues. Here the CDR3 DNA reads TGTGCCAGCAGTGCCCTATCTAGCGGGGACCAAGAGACCCAGTACTTC. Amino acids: CASSALSSGDQETQYF.

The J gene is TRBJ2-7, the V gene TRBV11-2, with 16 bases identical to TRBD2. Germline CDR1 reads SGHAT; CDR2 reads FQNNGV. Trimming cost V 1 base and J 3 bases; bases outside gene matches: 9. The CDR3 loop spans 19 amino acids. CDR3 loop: CASSLVGGLAGGKIYEQYF. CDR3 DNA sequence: TGTGCCAGCAGCTTAGTCGGGGGACTAGCGGGGGGGAAAATCTACGAGCAGTACTTC.

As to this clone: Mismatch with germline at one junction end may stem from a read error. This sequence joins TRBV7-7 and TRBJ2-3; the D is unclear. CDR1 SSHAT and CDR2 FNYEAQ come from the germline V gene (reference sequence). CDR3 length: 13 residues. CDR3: CASSLVSGDTQYF. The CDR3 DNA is TGTGCTAGCAGCTTAGTTTCGGGTGATACGCAGTATTTT. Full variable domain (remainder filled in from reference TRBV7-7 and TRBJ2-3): GAGVSQSPRYKVTKRGQDVTLRCDPISSHATLYWYQQALGQGPEFLTYFNYEAQPDKSGLPSDRFSAERPEGSISTLTIQRTEQRDSAMYRCASSLVSGDTQYFGPGTRLTVL.

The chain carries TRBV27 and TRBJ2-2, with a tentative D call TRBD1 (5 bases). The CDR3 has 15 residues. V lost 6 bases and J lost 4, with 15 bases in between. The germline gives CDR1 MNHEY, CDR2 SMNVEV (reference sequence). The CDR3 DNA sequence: TGTGCCAGCAGAGGGTTTGGGGCTGGCACCGGGGAGCTGTTTTTT. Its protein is CASRGFGAGTGELFF.

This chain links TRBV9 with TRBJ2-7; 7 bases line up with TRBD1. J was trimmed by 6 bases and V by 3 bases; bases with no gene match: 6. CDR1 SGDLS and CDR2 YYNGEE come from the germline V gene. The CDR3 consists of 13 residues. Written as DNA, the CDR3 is TGTGCCAGCAGCGGGACCCGGGACAGCGAGCAGTACTTC. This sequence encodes CASSGTRDSEQYF.

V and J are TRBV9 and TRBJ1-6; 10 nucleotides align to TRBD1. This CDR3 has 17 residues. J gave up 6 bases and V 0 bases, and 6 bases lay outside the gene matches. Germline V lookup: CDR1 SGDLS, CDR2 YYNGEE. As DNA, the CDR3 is TGTGCCAGCAGCGTAGACCCCGGACAGGGGGTTAATTCACCCCTCCACTTT. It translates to CASSVDPGQGVNSPLHF.

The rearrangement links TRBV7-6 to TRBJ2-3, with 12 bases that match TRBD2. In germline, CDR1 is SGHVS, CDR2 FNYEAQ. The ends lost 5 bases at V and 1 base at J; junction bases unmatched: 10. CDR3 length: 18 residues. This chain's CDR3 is CASSPRRLAGVGTDTQYF. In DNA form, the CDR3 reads TGTGCCAGCAGCCCCCGGAGACTAGCGGGGGTCGGCACAGATACGCAGTATTTT.

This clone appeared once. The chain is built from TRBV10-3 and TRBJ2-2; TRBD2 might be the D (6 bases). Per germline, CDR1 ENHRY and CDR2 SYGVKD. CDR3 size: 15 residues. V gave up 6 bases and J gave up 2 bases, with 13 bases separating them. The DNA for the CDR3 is TGTGCCATCAGCCTCGGGACTCTAAACACCGGGGAGCTGTTTTTT. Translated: CAISLGTLNTGELFF.

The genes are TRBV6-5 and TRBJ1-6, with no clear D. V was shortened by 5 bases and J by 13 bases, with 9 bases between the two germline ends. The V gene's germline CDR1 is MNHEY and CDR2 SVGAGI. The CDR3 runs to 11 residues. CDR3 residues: CASSPLGPLHF. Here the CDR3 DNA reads TGTGCCAGCAGTCCCCTCGGGCCCCTCCACTTT.

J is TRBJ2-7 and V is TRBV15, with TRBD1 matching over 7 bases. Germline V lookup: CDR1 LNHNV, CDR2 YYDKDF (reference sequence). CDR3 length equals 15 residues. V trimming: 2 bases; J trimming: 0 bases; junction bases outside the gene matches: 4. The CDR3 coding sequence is TGTGCCACCAGCAGACCGGGACAGATCTCCTACGAGCAGTACTTC. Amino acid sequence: CATSRPGQISYEQYF.

The CDR3 DNA reads TGCGCCAGCAGCCCCCGGGGTGCGACTGAAGCTTTCTTT. Its translation is CASSPRGATEAFF. V and J are TRBV5-1 and TRBJ1-1; D remains ambiguous. Between the trimmed V and J ends, which lost 4 bases and 5 bases, there was a span of 12 bases. In germline, CDR1 is SGHRS, CDR2 YFSETQ. The CDR3 sequence is 13 residues long.

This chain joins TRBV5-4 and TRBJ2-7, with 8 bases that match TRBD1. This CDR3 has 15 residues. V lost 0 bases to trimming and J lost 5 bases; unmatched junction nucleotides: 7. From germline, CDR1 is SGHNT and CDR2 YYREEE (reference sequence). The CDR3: CASSLVMTGEDEQYF. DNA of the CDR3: TGTGCCAGCAGCTTGGTAATGACAGGGGAGGACGAGCAGTACTTC.

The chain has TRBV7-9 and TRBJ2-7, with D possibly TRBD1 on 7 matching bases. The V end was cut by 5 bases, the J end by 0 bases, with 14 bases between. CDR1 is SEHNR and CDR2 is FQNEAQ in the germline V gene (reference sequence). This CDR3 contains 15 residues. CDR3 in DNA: TGTGCCAGCAGCGGCGGGACAGTCAGCTCCTACGAGCAGTACTTC. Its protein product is CASSGGTVSSYEQYF.

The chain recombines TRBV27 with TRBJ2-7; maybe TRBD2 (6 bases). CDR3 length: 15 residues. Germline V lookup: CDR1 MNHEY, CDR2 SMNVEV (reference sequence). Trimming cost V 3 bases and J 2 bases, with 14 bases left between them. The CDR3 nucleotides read TGTGCCAGCAGTTTCTGGGCGGGATCCCCCTACGAGCAGTACTTC. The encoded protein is CASSFWAGSPYEQYF.

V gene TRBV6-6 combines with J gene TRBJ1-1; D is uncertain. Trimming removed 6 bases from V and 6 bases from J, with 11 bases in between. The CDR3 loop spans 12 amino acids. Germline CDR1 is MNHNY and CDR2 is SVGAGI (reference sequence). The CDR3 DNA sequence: TGTGCCAGCAGCCTAGGATCGGCTGAAGCTTTCTTT. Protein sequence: CASSLGSAEAFF.

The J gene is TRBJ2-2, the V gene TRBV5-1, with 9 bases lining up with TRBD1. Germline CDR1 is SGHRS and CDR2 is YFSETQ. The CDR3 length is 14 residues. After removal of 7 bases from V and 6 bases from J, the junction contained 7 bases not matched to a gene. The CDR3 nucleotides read TGCGCCAGCCGTGGACAGGGGAGAGCCGGGGAGCTGTTTTTT. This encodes CASRGQGRAGELFF. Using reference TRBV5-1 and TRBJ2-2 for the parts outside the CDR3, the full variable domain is KAGVTQTPRYLIKTRGQQVTLSCSPISGHRSVSWYQQTPGQGLQFLFEYFSETQRNKGNFPGRFSGRQFSNSRSEMNVSTLELGDSALYLCASRGQGRAGELFFGEGSRLTVL.

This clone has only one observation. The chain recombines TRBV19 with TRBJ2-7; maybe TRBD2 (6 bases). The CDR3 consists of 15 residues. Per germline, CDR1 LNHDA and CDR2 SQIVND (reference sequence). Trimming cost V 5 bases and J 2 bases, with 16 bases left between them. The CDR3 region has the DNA TGTGCCAGTAGTCCATTGGGACTTGGGACCTACGAGCAGTACTTC. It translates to CASSPLGLGTYEQYF.

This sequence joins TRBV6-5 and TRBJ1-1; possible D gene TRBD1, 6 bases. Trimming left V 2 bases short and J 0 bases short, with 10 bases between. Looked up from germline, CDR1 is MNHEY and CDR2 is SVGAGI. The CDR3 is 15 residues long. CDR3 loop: CASSYPGQLNTEAFF. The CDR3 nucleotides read TGTGCCAGCAGTTACCCTGGACAGCTGAACACTGAAGCTTTCTTT.

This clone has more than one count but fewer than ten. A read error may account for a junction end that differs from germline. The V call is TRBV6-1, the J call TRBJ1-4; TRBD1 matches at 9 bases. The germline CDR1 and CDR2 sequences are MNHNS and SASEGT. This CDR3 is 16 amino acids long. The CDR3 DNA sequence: TGTGCCAGCAGTGCAGGACAGGGGTCAACGAATGAAAAACTGTTTTTT. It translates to CASSAGQGSTNEKLFF.